The clone carrying this T cell receptor (beta chain) was recorded many times. Its antigen remains unknown. The data stem from a study of T cells in Graves' hyperthyroidism and ophthalmopathy. Overall study findings and caveats: Most thyroid clonotypes with frequency above 0.001 were detected in blood. Ophthalmopathy was predicted by the model a median of roughly 6 months ahead of onset.

Authors of the study amplified TCR beta CDR3 regions from RNA transcripts. Using the HTBI primer set, a first-round RT-PCR was run on the TCR CDR3. TCRdb analysed the multiplex PCR reads with MiXCR anew, one entry per CDR3 protein. The sample consists of 500,000 to 650,000 distinct CDR3 sequences, about 14% of them appearing once. Uncontrolled infection, other autoimmune disease, pregnancy or lactation barred patients from enrollment. Diagnostic decisions used clinical symptoms, serum thyroxine and TRAb, thyroid ultrasound and orbital computed tomography. The sequenced material came from blood. The sequence came from a woman aged 50 to 60 with Graves' ophthalmopathy.

The CDR3 region has the DNA TGCAGTGCTAGCACGGGGAAATCCTACGAGCAGTACTTC. Encoded protein: CSASTGKSYEQYF. This rearrangement joins TRBV20-1 to TRBJ2-7, with D possibly matching TRBD2 (5 bases). This CDR3 comprises 13 residues. The V end lost 3 bases, the J end lost 1 base, and 10 bases lay between the germline ends. Per germline, CDR1 DFQATT and CDR2 SNEGSKA (reference sequence).